The 25 T cell receptor beta chains below all came from one sample that was sequenced in a study of blood T cell repertoires in COVID-19. Some clones are missing from TCRdb's copy, which holds only in-frame ones; the method was immunoSEQ multiplex PCR. The data show around 500,000 clones, 88% seen once. The source material was PBMCs or T cells enriched from blood (not recorded which). Receptors were obtained from a woman in her thirties or forties who had recovered from COVID-19.

CDR3 sequence: CASSHQGVDGYTF. CDR3 nucleotide sequence: TGTGCCAGCAGTCATCAGGGGGTCGATGGCTACACCTTC. The chain uses TRBV25-1 and TRBJ1-2; 7 bases fit TRBD1. Germline CDR1 reads MGHDK; CDR2 reads SYGVNS. V lost 5 bases, J lost 6 bases, and 6 bases stayed unmatched. This CDR3 comprises 13 residues.

This clone was detected only once. This chain joins TRBV5-8 and TRBJ1-4, with D possibly matching TRBD1 (5 bases). Germline CDR1 is SGHTS and CDR2 is YDEGEE. V lost 3 bases and J lost 3, with 15 bases in between. The CDR3 is 16 residues long. The CDR3 loop is CASSWGLGASNEKLFF. CDR3 nucleotide sequence: TGTGCCAGCAGCTGGGGACTCGGCGCGTCTAATGAAAAACTGTTTTTT. Filled out from reference TRBV5-8 and TRBJ1-4, the complete variable domain reads EAGVTQSPTHLIKTRGQQATLRCSPISGHTSVYWYQQALGLGLQFLLWYDEGEERNRGNFPPRFSGRQFPNYSSELNVNALELEDSALYLCASSWGLGASNEKLFFGSGTQLSVL.

J is TRBJ2-7 and V is TRBV4-3; D unresolved. The CDR3 length is 15 residues. From germline, CDR1 is LGHNA and CDR2 YSLEER. V was pared by 0 bases and J by 2 bases, with 11 bases between. The CDR3, as DNA: TGCGCCAGCAGCCAAGATCAGGCAGGCACCTACGAGCAGTACTTC. Amino acid sequence: CASSQDQAGTYEQYF.

The chain has TRBV4-3 and TRBJ1-1, with D possibly TRBD1 on 5 matching bases. CDR1 is LGHNA and CDR2 is YSLEER in the germline V gene. The CDR3 covers 14 residues. The V end was cut by 1 base, the J end by 1 base, with 7 bases between. The CDR3 here is CASSQGDSNTEAFF. DNA of the CDR3: TGCGCCAGCAGCCAAGGGGACTCGAACACTGAAGCTTTCTTT.

The table lists this clone with a count of one. The rearrangement links TRBV9 to TRBJ1-2; TRBD1 aligns across 7 bases. Germline V gene sequence: CDR1 SGDLS, CDR2 YYNGEE. V lost 2 bases to trimming and J lost 4 bases; unmatched junction nucleotides: 23. The CDR3 spans 20 residues. CDR3 residues: CASSVPGTDFPGGVPYGYTF. For the CDR3, the DNA is TGTGCCAGCAGCGTGCCCGGGACAGACTTCCCGGGAGGGGTCCCCTATGGCTACACCTTC.

This clone was found a few times. The chain joins TRBV11-3 to TRBJ2-7; D is undetermined. Trimming pared 6 bases from V and 6 bases from J, leaving 18 bases between. The CDR3 length is 14 residues. CDR1 and CDR2 from the germline V gene are SGHNT and YENEEA. CDR3 sequence reads: CASRPLSERGEQYF. CDR3 nucleotide sequence: TGTGCCAGCAGACCCCTAAGTGAGCGTGGCGAGCAGTACTTC. Full variable domain (missing parts from reference TRBV11-3 and TRBJ2-7): EAGVVQSPRYKIIEKKQPVAFWCNPISGHNTLYWYLQNLGQGPELLIRYENEEAVDDSQLPKDRFSAERLKGVDSTLKIQPAELGDSAVYLCASRPLSERGEQYFGPGTRLTVT.

The genes are TRBV28 and TRBJ1-4; 7 nucleotides align to TRBD1. Trimming removed 7 bases from V and 8 bases from J; junction bases left unmatched: 16. Germline V gene sequence: CDR1 MDHEN, CDR2 SYDVKM. The CDR3 contains 16 residues. CDR3 protein: CASTLLRTGRREKLFF. In DNA form, the CDR3 reads TGTGCCAGCACCCTCCTCCGGACAGGACGACGGGAAAAACTGTTTTTT. Drawing the rest from reference TRBV28 and TRBJ1-4, the complete variable domain is DVKVTQSSRYLVKRTGEKVFLECVQDMDHENMFWYRQDPGLGLRLIYFSYDVKMKEKGDIPEGYSVSREKKERFSLILESASTNQTSMYLCASTLLRTGRREKLFFGSGTQLSVL.

The chain combines TRBV19 with TRBJ1-2; D unresolved. The CDR3 runs 11 residues. The V gene lost 4 bases and the J gene lost 4 bases, with 4 bases spanning the gap. CDR1 is LNHDA, CDR2 SQIVND, per germline (reference sequence). CDR3 amino acids: CASSTVYGYTF. For the CDR3, the DNA is TGTGCCAGTAGTACTGTCTATGGCTACACCTTC.

The chain recombines TRBV28 with TRBJ2-5; possibly TRBD2 for D (6 bases). Trimming removed 3 bases at V and 0 bases at J, with 11 bases between. This CDR3 comprises 15 residues. CDR1 and CDR2 from the germline V gene are MDHEN and SYDVKM. DNA of the CDR3: TGTGCCAGCAGTTTCCGGGGGTCGTACCAAGAGACCCAGTACTTC. It yields the protein CASSFRGSYQETQYF.

The chain recombines TRBV15 with TRBJ2-3; D is unresolved. The CDR3 runs to 14 residues. The germline V gene encodes CDR1 LNHNV and CDR2 YYDKDF (reference sequence). V was shortened by 0 bases and J by 8 bases, with 12 bases between the two germline ends. CDR3 nucleotide sequence: TGTGCCACCAGCAGAGAAGGAGTACTTGGTACGCAGTATTTT. This translates into CATSREGVLGTQYF.

In this sample, this clone turned up a few times. The chain links TRBV5-1 to TRBJ1-1; D ambiguous. This CDR3 contains 15 residues. V was cut by 0 bases and J by 0 bases, with 9 bases left in between. Germline V gene data show CDR1 as SGHRS and CDR2 as YFSETQ. The DNA of the CDR3 is TGCGCCAGCAGCTTGGACAGCGGAATGAACACTGAAGCTTTCTTT. Translating gives CASSLDSGMNTEAFF.

V gene TRBV4-3 combines with J gene TRBJ2-1; a possible D gene is TRBD2 (6 bases). The V and J ends lost 4 bases and 0 bases respectively, with 7 bases between them. Germline-derived CDR1 and CDR2 are LGHNA and YSLEER. The CDR3 has 14 residues. The DNA of the CDR3 is TGCGCCAGCAGCCGGGGGGACTCCTACAATGAGCAGTTCTTC. It encodes CASSRGDSYNEQFF.

This chain uses TRBV6-5 with TRBJ1-2; no clear D gene. Germline assignment: CDR1 MNHEY and CDR2 SVGAGI. The length of the CDR3 is 12 residues. Trimming stripped 2 bases from V and 6 bases from J, with 7 bases between. The chain's CDR3 is CASSYEGNGYTF. In DNA, the CDR3 is TGTGCCAGCAGTTACGAGGGAAATGGCTACACCTTC.

This clone was seen a handful of times. This sequence joins TRBV19 and TRBJ1-5; the D is unclear. The CDR3 totals 15 residues. CDR1 and CDR2 from the germline V gene are LNHDA and SQIVND (reference sequence). V lost 1 base and J lost 3, with 10 bases in between. As DNA, the CDR3 is TGTGCCAGTAGTATAGGGAGTTCCTACAATCAGCCCCAGCATTTT. Protein product: CASSIGSSYNQPQHF.

The chain links TRBV4-3 to TRBJ2-2; D gene unclear. Trimming removed 0 bases at V and 7 bases at J, with 9 bases between. The germline V gene has CDR1 LGHNA and CDR2 YSLEER. The CDR3 has 14 residues. The CDR3 nucleotides read TGCGCCAGCAGCCAAGATCCCCTCGGCGGGGAGCTGTTTTTT. This gives the protein CASSQDPLGGELFF.

This clone was counted only a few times. The chain links TRBV7-2 to TRBJ1-1; D remains ambiguous. V was cut by 5 bases and J by 0 bases, with 7 bases left in between. The CDR3 totals 13 residues. The V gene's germline CDR1 is SGHTA and CDR2 FQGNSA. The DNA of the CDR3 is TGTGCCAGCAGCCAGGATATGAACACTGAAGCTTTCTTT. This codes for CASSQDMNTEAFF.

The chain combines TRBV12-3 or TRBV12-4 with TRBJ1-2, with D maybe TRBD1 (6 bases). Trimming took 5 bases from V and 4 from J, leaving 11 bases between them. The CDR3 is made up of 13 amino acids. The CDR3 region is CASSRQATYGYTF. CDR3 sequence (DNA): TGTGCCAGCAGTCGACAGGCAACCTATGGCTACACCTTC.

V is TRBV18 and J is TRBJ2-7; the match to TRBD2 covers 7 bases. V lost 2 bases, J lost 6 bases, and 4 bases stayed unmatched. Germline CDR1 KGHSH, CDR2 LQKENI. CDR3 length: 13 amino acids. The CDR3 here is CASSPAGVGEQYF. CDR3 sequence (DNA): TGTGCCAGCTCACCAGCGGGGGTAGGCGAGCAGTACTTC. The full variable domain, completed using reference TRBV18 and TRBJ2-7, is NAGVMQNPRHLVRRRGQEARLRCSPMKGHSHVYWYRQLPEEGLKFMVYLQKENIIDESGMPKERFSAEFPKEGPSILRIQQVVRGDSAAYFCASSPAGVGEQYFGPGTRLTVT.

The J gene is TRBJ2-2, the V gene TRBV7-9; no clear D gene. There are 13 residues in the CDR3. Deletions cut 4 bases from V and 3 bases from J, with 6 bases between. CDR1 is SEHNR, CDR2 FQNEAQ, per germline (reference sequence). The CDR3 region is CASSSTYTGELFF. CDR3 nucleotide sequence: TGTGCCAGCAGCTCGACATACACCGGGGAGCTGTTTTTT.

The CDR3 region is CATHLEGMRYGYTF. CDR3 bases: TGTGCCACTCACCTGGAGGGTATGAGGTATGGCTACACCTTC. The chain uses TRBV28 and TRBJ1-2, with unresolved D. The germline gives CDR1 MDHEN, CDR2 SYDVKM. V lost 10 bases and J 5 bases, leaving 20 bases between the germline ends. The CDR3 runs to 14 residues.

The chain is built from TRBV28 and TRBJ2-7; D possibly corresponds to TRBD2 (5 bases). V lost 2 bases to trimming and J lost 0 bases, with 17 bases between them. CDR3 length: 17 amino acids. Germline CDR1 MDHEN, CDR2 SYDVKM. CDR3 coding DNA: TGTGCCAGCAGTTTAATCACAGCCAGGACTCACTCCTACGAGCAGTACTTC. This gives the protein CASSLITARTHSYEQYF.

Concerning this clone: The identical CDR3 is also encoded by other nucleotide sequences in the sample. V usage is TRBV7-9 and J usage is TRBJ1-2, with a weak D call TRBD1 (5 bases). The germline gives CDR1 SEHNR, CDR2 FQNEAQ (reference sequence). Trimming took 1 base from V and 2 from J, leaving 5 bases between them. The CDR3 extends over 13 amino acids. CDR3 residues: CASSLGQNYGYTF. In DNA, the CDR3 is TGTGCCAGCAGCTTAGGACAGAACTATGGCTACACCTTC.

The rearrangement links TRBV7-9 to TRBJ2-1; 14 nucleotides agree with TRBD2. Germline V gene sequence: CDR1 SEHNR, CDR2 FQNEAQ (reference sequence). This CDR3 is 19 amino acids long. Trimming took 3 bases from V and 5 from J; bases not matched to a gene: 12. CDR3 DNA sequence: TGTGCCAGCAGCTTGCCCGGGACTAGCGGGAGTCTGAGTCACAATGAGCAGTTCTTC. As protein: CASSLPGTSGSLSHNEQFF.

This chain links TRBV6-5 with TRBJ1-2, with 9 bases fitting TRBD1. The CDR3 length is 12 residues. The germline gives CDR1 MNHEY, CDR2 SVGAGI. Trimming took 10 bases from V and 8 from J; bases not matched to a gene: 8. This CDR3 is CAIRTGAGGYTF. The CDR3, as DNA: TGTGCCATACGGACAGGGGCCGGGGGCTACACCTTC.

The gene calls are TRBV5-6 and TRBJ1-1; D remains ambiguous. Germline V CDR1 and CDR2: SGHDT, YYEEEE. The V end lost 1 base, the J end lost 6 bases, and 7 bases lay between the germline ends. The CDR3 extends over 12 amino acids. DNA for the CDR3: TGTGCCAGCAGCTTGAGGAGGGCTGAAGCTTTCTTT. Its translation is CASSLRRAEAFF.